Given below is one T cell receptor (beta chain) in context. Its antigen is unknown. The germline V and J ends were trimmed by 8 bases and 0 bases, with 15 bases remaining between them. CDR1 is SGHTA, CDR2 FQGNSA, per germline. This CDR3 contains 15 residues. These data come from a study of identifying expanded T cells in peripheral blood. General study points: Roughly two-week clone count variance significantly increased as total template count grew.

During the collection period, no donor immune events like infections were recorded. Using immunoSEQ multiplex PCR, the repertoire was profiled, and TCRdb retains in-frame clones only, with some absent. Of approximately 100,000 clones in the sample, roughly 90% were seen once. The V call is TRBV7-2, the J call TRBJ2-3; TRBD2 is a possible D gene (7 bases). Specimen: blood. This clonotype was obtained from a person aged 18-70 years in good health. The CDR3 coding sequence is TGTGCCAGCCGCTGGGGGGGCCGGAGCACAGATACGCAGTATTTT. Translating gives CASRWGGRSTDTQYF.